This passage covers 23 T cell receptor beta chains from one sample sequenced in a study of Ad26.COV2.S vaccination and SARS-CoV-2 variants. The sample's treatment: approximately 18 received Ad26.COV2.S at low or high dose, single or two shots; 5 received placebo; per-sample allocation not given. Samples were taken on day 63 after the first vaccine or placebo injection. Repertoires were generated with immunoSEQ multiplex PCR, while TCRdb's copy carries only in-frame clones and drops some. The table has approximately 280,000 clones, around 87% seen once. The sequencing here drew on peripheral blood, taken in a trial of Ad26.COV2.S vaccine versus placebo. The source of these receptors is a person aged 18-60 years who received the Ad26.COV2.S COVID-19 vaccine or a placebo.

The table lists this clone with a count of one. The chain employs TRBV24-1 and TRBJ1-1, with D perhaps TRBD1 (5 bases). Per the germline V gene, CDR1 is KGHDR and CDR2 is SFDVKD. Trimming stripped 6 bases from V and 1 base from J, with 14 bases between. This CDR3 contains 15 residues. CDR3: CATSNGGLTNTEAFF. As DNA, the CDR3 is TGTGCCACCAGTAACGGGGGTCTGACGAACACTGAAGCTTTCTTT.

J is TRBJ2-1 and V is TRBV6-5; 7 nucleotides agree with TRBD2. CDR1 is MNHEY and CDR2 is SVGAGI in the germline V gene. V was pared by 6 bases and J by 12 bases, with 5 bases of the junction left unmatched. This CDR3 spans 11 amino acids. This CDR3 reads CASRSGTTQFF. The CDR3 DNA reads TGTGCCAGCAGATCCGGGACTACGCAGTTCTTC.

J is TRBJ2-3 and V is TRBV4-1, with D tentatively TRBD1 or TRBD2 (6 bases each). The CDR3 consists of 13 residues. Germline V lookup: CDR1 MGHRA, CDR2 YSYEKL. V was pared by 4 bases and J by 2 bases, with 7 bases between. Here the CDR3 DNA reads TGCGCCAGCAGCCGGGGGGCCACAGATACGCAGTATTTT. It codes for CASSRGATDTQYF.

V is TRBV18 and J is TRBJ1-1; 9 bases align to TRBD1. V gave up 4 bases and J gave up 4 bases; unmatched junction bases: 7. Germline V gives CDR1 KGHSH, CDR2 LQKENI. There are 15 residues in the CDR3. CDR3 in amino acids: CASSQDRGRVTEAFF. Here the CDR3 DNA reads TGTGCCAGCTCACAGGACAGGGGAAGAGTCACTGAAGCTTTCTTT.

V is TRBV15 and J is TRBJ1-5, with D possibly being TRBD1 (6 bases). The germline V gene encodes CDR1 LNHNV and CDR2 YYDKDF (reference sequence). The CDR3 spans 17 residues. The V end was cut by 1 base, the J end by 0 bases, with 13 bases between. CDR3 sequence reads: CATSRGGGQFSNQPQHF. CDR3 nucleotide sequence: TGTGCCACCAGCAGAGGAGGGGGACAATTTAGCAATCAGCCCCAGCATTTT.

In nucleotides, the CDR3 is TGTGCCAGTGAAACAGGGGGCCAAGAGACCCAGTACTTC. As protein: CASETGGQETQYF. The chain combines TRBV6-5 with TRBJ2-5; TRBD1 agrees at 8 bases. From germline, CDR1 is MNHEY and CDR2 SVGAGI. The ends lost 9 bases at V and 1 base at J; junction bases unmatched: 4. CDR3 size: 13 residues.

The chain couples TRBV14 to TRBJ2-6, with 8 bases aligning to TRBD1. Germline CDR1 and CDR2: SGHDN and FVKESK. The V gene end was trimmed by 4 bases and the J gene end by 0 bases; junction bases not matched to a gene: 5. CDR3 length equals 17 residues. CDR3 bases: TGTGCCAGCAGCCCAAACGACAGGGGCTCTGGGGCCAACGTCCTGACTTTC. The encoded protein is CASSPNDRGSGANVLTF.

The CDR3 loop reads CASSLARRERYEQYF. CDR3 bases: TGTGCCAGCAGCTTAGCGAGACGGGAGCGATACGAGCAGTACTTC. The V gene is TRBV7-2, the J gene TRBJ2-7; D might be TRBD2 (6 bases). V was clipped by 0 bases and J by 4 bases, with 13 bases between them. The CDR3 covers 15 residues. CDR1 and CDR2 (germline): SGHTA, FQGNSA.

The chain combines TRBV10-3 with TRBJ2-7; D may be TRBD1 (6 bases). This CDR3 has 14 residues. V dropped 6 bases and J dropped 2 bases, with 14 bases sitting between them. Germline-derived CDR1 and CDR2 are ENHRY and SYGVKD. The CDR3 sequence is CAIRPGQSPYEQYF. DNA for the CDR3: TGTGCCATCAGACCGGGACAAAGCCCCTACGAGCAGTACTTC.

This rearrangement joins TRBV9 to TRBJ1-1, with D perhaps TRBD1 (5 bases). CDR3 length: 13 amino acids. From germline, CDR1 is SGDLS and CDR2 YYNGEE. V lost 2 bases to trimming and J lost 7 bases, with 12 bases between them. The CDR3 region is CASSVRGGSEAFF. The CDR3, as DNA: TGTGCCAGCAGCGTTAGGGGTGGGAGTGAAGCTTTCTTT.

DNA of the CDR3: TGTGCCAGCTCACCCACAGGGTTATCGAATGAGCAGTTCTTC. Protein: CASSPTGLSNEQFF. This chain connects TRBV18 to TRBJ2-1, with a tentative D call TRBD1 (6 bases). Germline-derived CDR1 and CDR2 are KGHSH and LQKENI. The CDR3 has 14 residues. V gave up 3 bases and J gave up 7 bases, with 13 bases separating them.

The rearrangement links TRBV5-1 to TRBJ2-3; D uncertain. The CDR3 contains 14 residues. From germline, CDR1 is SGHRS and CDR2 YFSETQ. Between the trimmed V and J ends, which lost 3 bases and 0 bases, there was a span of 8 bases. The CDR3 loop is CASSSDGSTDTQYF. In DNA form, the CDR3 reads TGCGCCAGCAGCTCGGACGGGAGCACAGATACGCAGTATTTT.

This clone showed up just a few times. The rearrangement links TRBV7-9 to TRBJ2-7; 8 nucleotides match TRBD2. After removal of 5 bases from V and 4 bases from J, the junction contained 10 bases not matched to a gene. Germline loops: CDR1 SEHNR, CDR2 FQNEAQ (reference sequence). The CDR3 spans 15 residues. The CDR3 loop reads CASSTTLAASYEQYF. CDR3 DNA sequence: TGTGCCAGCAGCACGACACTAGCGGCCAGTTACGAGCAGTACTTC. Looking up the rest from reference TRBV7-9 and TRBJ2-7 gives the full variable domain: DTGVSQNPRHKITKRGQNVTFRCDPISEHNRLYWYRQTLGQGPEFLTYFQNEAQLEKSRLLSDRFSAERPKGSFSTLEIQRTEQGDSAMYLCASSTTLAASYEQYFGPGTRLTVT.

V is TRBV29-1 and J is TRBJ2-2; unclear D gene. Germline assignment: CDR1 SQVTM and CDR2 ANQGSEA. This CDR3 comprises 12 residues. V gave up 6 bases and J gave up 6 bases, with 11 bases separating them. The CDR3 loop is CSVSWVSGELFF. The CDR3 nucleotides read TGCAGCGTATCTTGGGTGTCCGGGGAGCTGTTTTTT.

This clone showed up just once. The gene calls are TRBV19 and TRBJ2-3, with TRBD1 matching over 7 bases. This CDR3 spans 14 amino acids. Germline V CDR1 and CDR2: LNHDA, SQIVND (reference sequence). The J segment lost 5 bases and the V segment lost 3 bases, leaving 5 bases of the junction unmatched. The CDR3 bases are TGTGCCAGTAGTATTTTAACAGGGGTAGATACGCAGTATTTT. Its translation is CASSILTGVDTQYF. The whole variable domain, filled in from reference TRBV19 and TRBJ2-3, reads DGGITQSPKYLFRKEGQNVTLSCEQNLNHDAMYWYRQDPGQGLRLIYYSQIVNDFQKGDIAEGYSVSREKKESFPLTVTSAQKNPTAFYLCASSILTGVDTQYFGPGTRLTVL.

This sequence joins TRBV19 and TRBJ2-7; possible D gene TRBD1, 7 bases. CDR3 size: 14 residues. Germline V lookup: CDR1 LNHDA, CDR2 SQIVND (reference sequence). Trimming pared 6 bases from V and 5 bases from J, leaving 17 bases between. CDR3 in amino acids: CASSRGTVLDEQYF. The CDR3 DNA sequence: TGTGCCAGTAGCCGGGGGACAGTTCTGGACGAGCAGTACTTC.

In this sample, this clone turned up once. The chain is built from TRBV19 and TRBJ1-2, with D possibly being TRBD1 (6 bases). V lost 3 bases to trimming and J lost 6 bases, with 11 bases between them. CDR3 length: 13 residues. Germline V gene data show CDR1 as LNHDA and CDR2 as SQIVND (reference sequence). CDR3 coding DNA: TGTGCCAGTAGTATGATACAGGGAGATGGCTACACCTTC. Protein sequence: CASSMIQGDGYTF.

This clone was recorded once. CDR3 nucleotide sequence: TGTGCCAGCAGCCCCGACAGGGTAGATGGCTACACCTTC. Amino acids: CASSPDRVDGYTF. The chain has TRBV7-9 and TRBJ1-2; TRBD1 matches at 7 bases. The CDR3 totals 13 residues. Germline lookup yields CDR1 SEHNR and CDR2 FQNEAQ (reference sequence). The V gene end was trimmed by 5 bases and the J gene end by 6 bases; junction bases not matched to a gene: 6.

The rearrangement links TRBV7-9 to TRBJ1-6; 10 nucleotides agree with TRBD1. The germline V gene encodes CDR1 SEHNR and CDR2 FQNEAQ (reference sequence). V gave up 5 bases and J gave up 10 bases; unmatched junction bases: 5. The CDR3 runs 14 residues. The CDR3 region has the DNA TGTGCCAGCAGCCGCGGACAGGGGGAATCACCCCTCCACTTT. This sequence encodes CASSRGQGESPLHF.

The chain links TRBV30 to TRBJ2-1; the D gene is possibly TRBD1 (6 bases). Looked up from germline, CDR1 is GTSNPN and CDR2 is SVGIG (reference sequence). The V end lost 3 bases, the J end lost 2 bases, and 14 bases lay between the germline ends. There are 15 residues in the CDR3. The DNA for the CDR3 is TGTGCCTGGAGCAAGCTACAGGGTGCCTACAATGAGCAGTTCTTC. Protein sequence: CAWSKLQGAYNEQFF.

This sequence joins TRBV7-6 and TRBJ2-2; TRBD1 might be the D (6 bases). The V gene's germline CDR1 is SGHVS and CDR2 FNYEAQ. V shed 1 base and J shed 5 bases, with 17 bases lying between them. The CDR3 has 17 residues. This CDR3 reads CASSLEWASGVTGELFF. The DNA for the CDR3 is TGTGCCAGCAGCTTAGAATGGGCGTCAGGGGTGACCGGGGAGCTGTTTTTT.

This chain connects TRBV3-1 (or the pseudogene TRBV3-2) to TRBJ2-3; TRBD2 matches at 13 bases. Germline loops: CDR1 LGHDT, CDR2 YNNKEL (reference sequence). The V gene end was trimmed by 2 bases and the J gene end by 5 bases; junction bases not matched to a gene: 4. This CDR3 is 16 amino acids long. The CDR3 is CASSQSGLAGQDTQYF. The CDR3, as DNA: TGTGCCAGCAGCCAATCGGGACTAGCGGGGCAAGATACGCAGTATTTT.

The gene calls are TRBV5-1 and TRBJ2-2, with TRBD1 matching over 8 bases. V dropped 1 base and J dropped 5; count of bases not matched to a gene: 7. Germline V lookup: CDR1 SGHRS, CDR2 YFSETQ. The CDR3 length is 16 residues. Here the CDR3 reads CASSLTAGGRTGELFF. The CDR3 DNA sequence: TGCGCCAGCAGCTTGACGGCAGGGGGCAGGACCGGGGAGCTGTTTTTT.